This T cell receptor (beta chain) was identified during a study of CD8 T cells in ankylosing spondylitis. This clonotype was observed a few times. Antigen specificity is unknown. General study findings and limits: Seemingly distinctive of ankylosing spondylitis blood was a TCR beta motif formed by eight highly homologous variants. Disease-linked clones bore a CD8+ phenotype, appearing relatively rarely in peripheral blood. Reactive arthritis synovial fluid and blood were previously reported to contain some motif variants. As reported, disease-linked clones showed significant enrichment in matched ankylosing spondylitis synovial fluid.

Quantitative 5'-RACE with molecular barcodes was used to make the TCR beta libraries. TCRdb recomputed calls from the 5' RACE reads with MiXCR, one row per CDR3 protein. In the table there are 350,000 to 550,000 distinct CDR3 sequences, 26% of which are singletons. V lost 0 bases and J 5 bases, leaving 22 bases between the germline ends. From germline, CDR1 is MGHRA and CDR2 YSYEKL. The CDR3 length is 18 residues. The sequence came from a male donor with ankylosing spondylitis. This chain joins TRBV4-1 and TRBJ2-5; the D gene is possibly TRBD2 (6 bases). Sequenced sample: blood, either unsorted or a sorted T cell fraction (not recorded which). CDR3 in amino acids: CASSQDLGRAGRGETQYF. The DNA for the CDR3 is TGCGCCAGCAGCCAAGATCTGGGCAGGGCTGGTCGGGGGGAGACCCAGTACTTC.